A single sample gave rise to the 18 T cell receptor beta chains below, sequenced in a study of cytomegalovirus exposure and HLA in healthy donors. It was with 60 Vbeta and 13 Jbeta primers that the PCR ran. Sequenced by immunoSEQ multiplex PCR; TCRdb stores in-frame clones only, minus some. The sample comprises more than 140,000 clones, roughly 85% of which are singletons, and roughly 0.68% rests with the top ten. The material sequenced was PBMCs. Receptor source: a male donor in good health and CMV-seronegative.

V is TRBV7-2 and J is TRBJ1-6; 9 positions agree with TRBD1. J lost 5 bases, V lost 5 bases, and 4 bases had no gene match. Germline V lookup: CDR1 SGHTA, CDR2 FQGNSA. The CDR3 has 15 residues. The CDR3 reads CASSARQGDNSPLHF. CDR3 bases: TGTGCCAGCAGCGCTAGACAGGGGGATAATTCACCCCTCCACTTT.

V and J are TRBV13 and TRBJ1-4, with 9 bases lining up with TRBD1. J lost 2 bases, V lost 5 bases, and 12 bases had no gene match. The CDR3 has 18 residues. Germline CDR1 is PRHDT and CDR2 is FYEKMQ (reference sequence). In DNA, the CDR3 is TGTGCCAGCAGCCGCGGGACAGGGTGGGGATTTACTAATGAAAAACTGTTTTTT. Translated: CASSRGTGWGFTNEKLFF.

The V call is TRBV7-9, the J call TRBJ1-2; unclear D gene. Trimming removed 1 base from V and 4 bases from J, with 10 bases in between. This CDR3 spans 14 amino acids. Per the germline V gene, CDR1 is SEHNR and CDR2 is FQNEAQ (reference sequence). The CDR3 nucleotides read TGTGCCAGCAGCTTAGTCGGGGAGTTCTATGGCTACACCTTC. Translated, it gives CASSLVGEFYGYTF. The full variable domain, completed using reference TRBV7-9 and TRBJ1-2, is DTGVSQNPRHKITKRGQNVTFRCDPISEHNRLYWYRQTLGQGPEFLTYFQNEAQLEKSRLLSDRFSAERPKGSFSTLEIQRTEQGDSAMYLCASSLVGEFYGYTFGSGTRLTVV.

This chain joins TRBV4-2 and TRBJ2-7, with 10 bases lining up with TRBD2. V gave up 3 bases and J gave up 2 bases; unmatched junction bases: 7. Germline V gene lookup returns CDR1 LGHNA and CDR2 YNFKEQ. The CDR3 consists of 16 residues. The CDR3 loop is CASSQPRLAGAYEQYF. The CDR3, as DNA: TGTGCCAGCAGCCAGCCTAGGCTAGCGGGAGCCTACGAGCAGTACTTC.

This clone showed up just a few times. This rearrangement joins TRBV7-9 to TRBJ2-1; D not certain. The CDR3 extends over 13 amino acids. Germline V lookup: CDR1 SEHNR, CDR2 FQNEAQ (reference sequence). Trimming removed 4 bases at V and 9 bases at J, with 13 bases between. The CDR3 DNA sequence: TGTGCCAGCAGCTGGCCCCGAGGTGGTGAGCAGTTCTTC. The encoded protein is CASSWPRGGEQFF.

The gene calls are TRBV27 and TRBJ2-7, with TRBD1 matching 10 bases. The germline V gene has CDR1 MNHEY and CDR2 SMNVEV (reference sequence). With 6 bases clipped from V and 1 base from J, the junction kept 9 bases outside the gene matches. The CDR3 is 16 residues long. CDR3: CASSPGRDRGSYEQYF. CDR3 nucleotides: TGTGCCAGCAGCCCAGGCCGGGACAGGGGATCCTACGAGCAGTACTTC.

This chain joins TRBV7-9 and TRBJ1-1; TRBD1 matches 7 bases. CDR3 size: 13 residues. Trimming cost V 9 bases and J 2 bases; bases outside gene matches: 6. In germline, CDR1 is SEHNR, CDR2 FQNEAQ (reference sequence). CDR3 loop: CASRGQKNTEAFF. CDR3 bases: TGTGCCAGTAGGGGACAGAAAAACACTGAAGCTTTCTTT.

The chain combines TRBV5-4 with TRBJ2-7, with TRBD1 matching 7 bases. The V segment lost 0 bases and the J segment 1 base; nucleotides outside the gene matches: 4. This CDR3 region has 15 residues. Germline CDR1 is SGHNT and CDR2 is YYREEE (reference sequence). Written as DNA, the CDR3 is TGTGCCAGCAGCTTGGCCGGCAGGGGGTCCTACGAGCAGTACTTC. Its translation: CASSLAGRGSYEQYF.

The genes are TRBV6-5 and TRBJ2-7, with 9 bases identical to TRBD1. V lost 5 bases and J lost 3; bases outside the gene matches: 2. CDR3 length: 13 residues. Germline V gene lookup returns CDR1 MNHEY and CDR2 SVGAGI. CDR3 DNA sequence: TGTGCCAGCAGTCGACAGGGGGACTACGAGCAGTACTTC. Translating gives CASSRQGDYEQYF.

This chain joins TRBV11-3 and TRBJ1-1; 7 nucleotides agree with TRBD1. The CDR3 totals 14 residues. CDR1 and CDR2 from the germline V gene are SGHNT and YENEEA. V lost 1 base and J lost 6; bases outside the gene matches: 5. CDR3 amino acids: CASSLATGLAEAFF. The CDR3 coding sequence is TGTGCCAGCAGCTTAGCGACAGGGCTCGCTGAAGCTTTCTTT.

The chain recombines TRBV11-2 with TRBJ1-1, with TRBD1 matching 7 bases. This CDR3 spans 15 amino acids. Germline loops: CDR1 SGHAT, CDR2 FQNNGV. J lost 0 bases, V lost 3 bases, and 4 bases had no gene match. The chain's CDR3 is CASSFNRGLNTEAFF. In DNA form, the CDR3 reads TGTGCCAGCAGCTTCAACAGGGGCCTGAACACTGAAGCTTTCTTT.

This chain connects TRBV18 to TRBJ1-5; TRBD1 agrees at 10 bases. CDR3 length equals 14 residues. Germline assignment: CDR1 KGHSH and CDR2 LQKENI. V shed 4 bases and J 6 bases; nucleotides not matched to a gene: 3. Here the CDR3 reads CASSQDRGRQPQHF. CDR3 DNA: TGTGCCAGCTCACAAGACAGGGGGCGTCAGCCCCAGCATTTT.

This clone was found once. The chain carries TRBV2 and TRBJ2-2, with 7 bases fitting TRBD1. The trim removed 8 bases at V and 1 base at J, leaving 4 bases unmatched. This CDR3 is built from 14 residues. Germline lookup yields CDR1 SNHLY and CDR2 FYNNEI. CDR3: CASRGQMNTGELFF. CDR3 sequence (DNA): TGTGCCAGCCGGGGACAGATGAACACCGGGGAGCTGTTTTTT.

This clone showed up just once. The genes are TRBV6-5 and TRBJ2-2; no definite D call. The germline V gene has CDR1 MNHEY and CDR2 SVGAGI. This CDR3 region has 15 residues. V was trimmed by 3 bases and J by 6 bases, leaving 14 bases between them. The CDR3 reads CASSYTQPTAGELFF. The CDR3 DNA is TGTGCCAGCAGTTATACTCAACCTACGGCCGGGGAGCTGTTTTTT.

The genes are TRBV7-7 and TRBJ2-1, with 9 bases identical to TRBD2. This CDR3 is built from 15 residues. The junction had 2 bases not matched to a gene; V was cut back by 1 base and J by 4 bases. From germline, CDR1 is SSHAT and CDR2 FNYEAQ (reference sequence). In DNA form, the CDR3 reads TGTGCCAGCAGCTTAGTCGCGGGGGGGTACAATGAGCAGTTCTTC. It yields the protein CASSLVAGGYNEQFF.

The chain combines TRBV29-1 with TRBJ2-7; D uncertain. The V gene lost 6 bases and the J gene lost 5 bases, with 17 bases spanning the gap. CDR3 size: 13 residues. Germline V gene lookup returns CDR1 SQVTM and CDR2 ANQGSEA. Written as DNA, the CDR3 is TGCAGCGTCACTTTGTCCCCATCGAACGAGCAGTACTTC. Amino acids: CSVTLSPSNEQYF.

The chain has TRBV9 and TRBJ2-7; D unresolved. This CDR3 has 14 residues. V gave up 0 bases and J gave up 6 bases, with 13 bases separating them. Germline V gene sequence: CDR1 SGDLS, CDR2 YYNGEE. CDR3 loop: CASSVAPERGEQYF. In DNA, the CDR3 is TGTGCCAGCAGCGTAGCTCCGGAGAGAGGCGAGCAGTACTTC. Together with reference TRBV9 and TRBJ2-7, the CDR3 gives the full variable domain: DSGVTQTPKHLITATGQRVTLRCSPRSGDLSVYWYQQSLDQGLQFLIQYYNGEERAKGNILERFSAQQFPDLHSELNLSSLELGDSALYFCASSVAPERGEQYFGPGTRLTVT.

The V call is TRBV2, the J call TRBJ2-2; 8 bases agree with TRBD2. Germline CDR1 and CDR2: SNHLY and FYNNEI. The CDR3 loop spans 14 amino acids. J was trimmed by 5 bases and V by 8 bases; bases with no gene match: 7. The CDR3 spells CASRGGGRTGELFF. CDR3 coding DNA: TGTGCCAGCCGGGGGGGTGGGAGGACCGGGGAGCTGTTTTTT.